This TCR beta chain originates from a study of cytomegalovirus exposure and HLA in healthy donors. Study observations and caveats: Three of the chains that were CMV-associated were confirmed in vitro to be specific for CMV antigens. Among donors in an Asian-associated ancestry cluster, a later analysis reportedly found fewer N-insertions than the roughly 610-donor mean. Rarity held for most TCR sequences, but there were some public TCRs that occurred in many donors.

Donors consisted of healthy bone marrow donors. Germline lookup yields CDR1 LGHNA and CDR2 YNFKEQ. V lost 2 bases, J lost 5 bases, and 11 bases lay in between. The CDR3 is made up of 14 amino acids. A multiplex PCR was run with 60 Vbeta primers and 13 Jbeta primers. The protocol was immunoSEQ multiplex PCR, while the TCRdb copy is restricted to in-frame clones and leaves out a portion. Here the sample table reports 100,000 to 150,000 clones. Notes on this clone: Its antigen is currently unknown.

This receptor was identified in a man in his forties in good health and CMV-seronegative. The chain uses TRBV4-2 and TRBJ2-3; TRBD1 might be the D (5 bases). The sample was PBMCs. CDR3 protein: CASSQLYRGDTQYF. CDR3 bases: TGTGCCAGCAGCCAACTGTATAGGGGAGATACGCAGTATTTT.